Listed here are 12 T cell receptor beta chains from one sample, sequenced in a study of B cell selection in AIRE deficiency. Regulatory T cells were sorted as CD4+CD25hiCD127low/negative cells. Clones were read by immunoSEQ multiplex PCR, and TCRdb kept only the in-frame ones, dropping some. The data hold over 15,000 clones, with 90% to 95% observed a single time. Sequencing used CD4+CD25+ Tregs sorted from PBMCs. These receptors were taken from a human donor in good health.

The J gene is TRBJ2-7, the V gene TRBV28; a weak D match, TRBD2 (6 bases). The germline CDR1 and CDR2 sequences are MDHEN and SYDVKM. V was clipped by 5 bases and J by 6 bases, with 17 bases between them. The CDR3 is 14 residues long. For the CDR3, the DNA is TGTGCCAGCAGTGACCCCGGGAGAGGGATCGAGCAGTACTTC. Its translation is CASSDPGRGIEQYF.

J is TRBJ2-1 and V is TRBV11-2; TRBD1 matches at 7 bases. The germline CDR1 and CDR2 sequences are SGHAT and FQNNGV. V shed 5 bases and J 11 bases; nucleotides not matched to a gene: 6. The CDR3 has 12 amino acids. The CDR3 spells CASSLRDSKQFF. The DNA for the CDR3 is TGTGCCAGCAGCCTACGGGACAGCAAGCAGTTCTTC.

This chain connects TRBV7-6 to TRBJ2-1; a weak D match, TRBD2 (6 bases). CDR1 and CDR2 (germline): SGHVS, FNYEAQ. With 9 bases removed from V and 2 bases from J, the gap between germline ends came to 17 bases. The CDR3 has 15 amino acids. CDR3 residues: CASKPLAATYNEQFF. CDR3 sequence (DNA): TGTGCCAGTAAACCACTAGCAGCCACCTACAATGAGCAGTTCTTC.

For the CDR3, the DNA is TGTGCCAGCAGCCCATGGGATAGCAATCAGCCCCAGCATTTT. Protein product: CASSPWDSNQPQHF. The V and J genes are TRBV6-1 and TRBJ1-5, with D unclear. V gave up 6 bases and J gave up 0 bases, with 9 bases separating them. CDR1 is MNHNS, CDR2 SASEGT, per germline. This CDR3 has 14 amino acids.

Relative to its sample, this clone is medium-sized. The V gene is TRBV5-8, the J gene TRBJ2-7; D is possibly TRBD2 (6 bases). This CDR3 spans 15 amino acids. CDR1 is SGHTS, CDR2 YDEGEE, per germline. The V end was cut by 4 bases, the J end by 0 bases, with 14 bases between. For the CDR3, the DNA is TGTGCCAGCAGCCCGACTAGGATAAGCTCCTACGAGCAGTACTTC. It yields the protein CASSPTRISSYEQYF.

The chain joins TRBV6-5 to TRBJ2-7; 8 nucleotides line up with TRBD1. V dropped 4 bases and J dropped 5; count of bases not matched to a gene: 7. Germline lookup yields CDR1 MNHEY and CDR2 SVGAGI. The CDR3 sequence is 14 residues long. The CDR3 DNA reads TGTGCCAGCAGTTCGGCAGGGGGCTTCCACGAGCAGTACTTC. Its protein is CASSSAGGFHEQYF.

V gene TRBV18 combines with J gene TRBJ1-6, with 8 bases lining up with TRBD1. CDR1 is KGHSH and CDR2 is LQKENI in the germline V gene. The CDR3 loop spans 14 amino acids. Trimming removed 5 bases from V and 9 bases from J; junction bases left unmatched: 6. The CDR3 sequence is CASSYDRGGSPLHF. CDR3 nucleotide sequence: TGTGCCAGCTCATACGACAGGGGAGGTTCACCCCTCCACTTT.

The V and J genes are TRBV6-5 and TRBJ1-3, with D possibly being TRBD1 (5 bases). Germline CDR1 MNHEY, CDR2 SVGAGI. The V gene lost 6 bases and the J gene lost 0 bases, with 9 bases spanning the gap. The CDR3 sequence is 14 residues long. The CDR3 loop is CASRTDYSGNTIYF. Here the CDR3 DNA reads TGTGCCAGCAGGACAGATTACTCTGGAAACACCATATATTTT.

This chain's CDR3 is CASSISTDTQYF. In DNA, the CDR3 is TGCGCCAGCAGCATTAGCACAGATACGCAGTATTTT. The V and J genes are TRBV5-1 and TRBJ2-3; D gene uncertain. Trimming removed 4 bases from V and 0 bases from J, with 3 bases in between. CDR3 length: 12 amino acids. CDR1 and CDR2 from the germline V gene are SGHRS and YFSETQ.

The genes are TRBV6-5 and TRBJ2-3; 7 positions match TRBD2. The CDR3 sequence is 14 residues long. V was clipped by 8 bases and J by 5 bases; unmatched bases: 10. Germline V gives CDR1 MNHEY, CDR2 SVGAGI. The DNA of the CDR3 is TGTGCCAGCCGTATAGGGAGGGCGGTAGATACGCAGTATTTT. Protein product: CASRIGRAVDTQYF.

The chain recombines TRBV2 with TRBJ2-5; D unresolved. The J call is in doubt because the DNA end fits TRBJ2-7 better. CDR1 and CDR2 from the germline V gene are SNHLY and FYNNEI. CDR3 length: 14 amino acids. DNA of the CDR3: TGTGCCAGCAGTGAAGATGTCGGACCCTACGAGCAGTACTTC. This translates into CASSEDVGPYEQYF.

The chain has TRBV2 and TRBJ2-5, with 15 nucleotides matching TRBD2. The CDR3 covers 17 residues. Germline loops: CDR1 SNHLY, CDR2 FYNNEI. The V and J ends lost 7 bases and 5 bases, in that order; junction bases with no gene match: 11. The CDR3 loop reads CASTRGLAGGSGETQYF. Written as DNA, the CDR3 is TGTGCCAGCACCAGAGGACTAGCGGGAGGGTCCGGGGAGACCCAGTACTTC.